The next 6 T cell receptor beta chains were all read from a single sample in a study of T cell clonality in common variable immunodeficiency. Their antigen targets remain unknown. Study-wide findings and caveats: In common variable immunodeficiency, TCR beta chains reportedly carried fewer deletions and N-nucleotide insertions.

Libraries were prepared by immunoSEQ multiplex PCR; TCRdb keeps only in-frame clonotypes and omits some of them. The sample holds about 16,000 clones, and no clone turns up only once. Sequencing input: peripheral blood mononuclear cells. The origin of the receptors is a human donor with common variable immunodeficiency.

This clone was detected ten times or more. The DNA read from the CDR3 is TGCAGTGCGCCCGTAGCGGGGAACTACAATGAG. Protein sequence: CSAPVAGNYNE. The full CDR3 reads CSAPVAGNYNEQFF. The chain is built from TRBV20-1 and TRBJ2-1, with 8 nucleotides matching TRBD2. The read ends 3 residues shy of where the CDR3 ends; the end is completed using the germline J gene. The CDR3 has 14 residues. CDR1 is DFQATT, CDR2 SNEGSKA, per germline (reference sequence). Trimming removed 6 bases from V and 3 bases from J; junction bases left unmatched: 7.

This clone was seen more than once but under ten times. The read terminates 3 residues before the CDR3 end, so the remaining end is supplied by the germline J gene. The chain employs TRBV18 and TRBJ2-3, with D possibly TRBD1 on 6 matching bases. Germline values: CDR1 KGHSH, CDR2 LQKENI. V lost 5 bases, J lost 4 bases, and 10 bases lay in between. The CDR3 length is 13 residues. Partial CDR3 DNA: TGTGCCAGCTCATCTGGGGGCCCAGATACG. It specifies CASSSGGPDT. The full CDR3 protein reads CASSSGGPDTQYF.

This clone has only a few counts. The sequence runs out 3 residues before the end of the CDR3; the remainder is reconstructed from the germline J gene. The gene calls are TRBV19 and TRBJ2-5; 8 bases line up with TRBD1. Unmatched junction bases numbered 4, after V lost 2 bases and J lost 5 bases. This CDR3 spans 14 amino acids. From germline, CDR1 is LNHDA and CDR2 SQIVND (reference sequence). Partial CDR3 DNA: TGTGCCAGTAGTATACAGGGGGCATTTGAGACC. Its translation is CASSIQGAFET. The CDR3, in full, reads CASSIQGAFETQYF.

CDR3 sequence: CASRTGQGVFNEQFF. The CDR3 DNA, read in part, is TGTGCCAGCAGGACGGGACAGGGTGTGTTCAATGAG. This rearrangement joins TRBV2 to TRBJ2-1; TRBD1 agrees at 9 bases. The read gets to within 3 residues of the CDR3 end, and the germline J gene fills in the rest. The length of the CDR3 is 15 residues. Trimming at V came to 6 bases and at J to 6 bases, leaving 9 bases not matched to a gene. Germline V CDR1 and CDR2: SNHLY, FYNNEI.

The sample holds many counts of this clone. The read halts 3 residues ahead of the CDR3 end, with the missing end drawn from the germline J gene. This sequence joins TRBV19 and TRBJ1-5; possibly TRBD1 for D (5 bases). The V and J ends lost 1 base and 7 bases respectively, with 17 bases between them. Germline V CDR1 and CDR2: LNHDA, SQIVND (reference sequence). The CDR3 runs to 16 residues. The CDR3 DNA, read in part, is TGTGCCAGTAGTATAGCAGGCAGGGTAGGAGAACAGCCC. Its translation: CASSIAGRVGEQP. The whole CDR3 region reads CASSIAGRVGEQPQHF.

As to this clone: The missing CDR3 end, 3 residues past where the read stops, is filled in from the germline J gene. The chain uses TRBV20-1 and TRBJ1-2; 8 bases line up with TRBD1. Germline trimming cut 8 bases from V and 3 bases from J; bases unmatched to any gene: 8. CDR1 is DFQATT, CDR2 SNEGSKA, per germline (reference sequence). This CDR3 is 13 amino acids long. This CDR3 reads CSTEGTGDYGYTF. CDR3 DNA, as far as it was read: TGCAGTACAGAAGGGACAGGAGACTATGGC.